The 12 T cell receptor beta chains reported below all come from one sample, sequenced in a study of Ad26.COV2.S vaccination and SARS-CoV-2 variants. The repertoire was sequenced with immunoSEQ multiplex PCR; TCRdb's copy has only in-frame clones and lacks some. The sample lists roughly 510,000 clones, roughly nine tenths occurring once. Noted treatment: some 19 received Ad26.COV2.S at low or high dose, single or two shots; about five received placebo; per-sample allocation not given. Sampling happened 63 days after the first vaccine or placebo injection. The sequenced sample was peripheral blood, obtained in a trial of Ad26.COV2.S vaccine versus placebo. The source of these receptors is a person between 18 and 60 years old who received the Ad26.COV2.S COVID-19 vaccine or a placebo.

This chain links TRBV18 with TRBJ1-5; weak D call: TRBD1 (6 bases). The V end lost 5 bases, the J end lost 4 bases, and 15 bases lay between the germline ends. The CDR3 sequence is 15 residues long. CDR1 is KGHSH, CDR2 LQKENI, per germline. The CDR3 coding sequence is TGTGCCAGCTCAGATACAGGGAGCCCGAATCAGCCCCAGCATTTT. Translated, it gives CASSDTGSPNQPQHF.

Details on this clone: The same CDR3 also results from other DNA sequences found in this sample. The chain joins TRBV6-5 to TRBJ2-2; 7 positions agree with TRBD1. CDR1 is MNHEY, CDR2 SVGAGI, per germline. This CDR3 contains 13 residues. J lost 6 bases, V lost 6 bases, and 4 bases had no gene match. The CDR3 reads CASRRQGAGELFF. CDR3 DNA: TGTGCCAGCAGGAGACAGGGTGCCGGGGAGCTGTTTTTT.

In this sample, this clone turned up once. The V and J genes are TRBV5-4 and TRBJ2-2, with TRBD1 matching 10 bases. Trimming removed 3 bases from V and 4 bases from J; junction bases left unmatched: 3. The CDR3 is 15 residues long. Germline CDR1 and CDR2: SGHNT and YYREEE (reference sequence). The CDR3 spells CASSSGTGVTGELFF. The CDR3 DNA reads as TGTGCCAGCAGCTCCGGGACAGGGGTCACCGGGGAGCTGTTTTTT.

This clone was recorded only once. The CDR3 nucleotides are TGTGCCAGCAGTCCCTCTAGGGGACAGGCTTATCAGCCCCAGCATTTT. Translating it yields CASSPSRGQAYQPQHF. This chain joins TRBV28 and TRBJ1-5, with TRBD1 matching over 8 bases. Trimming removed 5 bases from V and 5 bases from J; junction bases left unmatched: 11. The germline CDR1 and CDR2 sequences are MDHEN and SYDVKM. The CDR3 has 16 amino acids. The whole variable domain, remainder taken from reference TRBV28 and TRBJ1-5, is DVKVTQSSRYLVKRTGEKVFLECVQDMDHENMFWYRQDPGLGLRLIYFSYDVKMKEKGDIPEGYSVSREKKERFSLILESASTNQTSMYLCASSPSRGQAYQPQHFGDGTRLSIL.

J is TRBJ1-6 and V is TRBV5-8; D gene ambiguous. In germline, CDR1 is SGHTS, CDR2 YDEGEE. With 3 bases removed from V and 0 bases from J, the gap between germline ends came to 10 bases. There are 16 residues in the CDR3. In DNA form, the CDR3 reads TGTGCCAGCAGCTGGGAGGCGGGCTCCTATAATTCACCCCTCCACTTT. Encoded protein: CASSWEAGSYNSPLHF.

The V and J genes are TRBV24-1 and TRBJ1-2; D not resolved. Per the germline V gene, CDR1 is KGHDR and CDR2 is SFDVKD. Deletions cut 3 bases from V and 4 bases from J, with 8 bases between. The CDR3 contains 13 residues. CDR3 sequence reads: CATSDDAGYGYTF. CDR3 DNA sequence: TGTGCCACCAGTGATGATGCGGGCTATGGCTACACCTTC.

The chain couples TRBV6-2 or TRBV6-3 to TRBJ2-5, with D tentatively TRBD2 (5 bases). V lost 6 bases to trimming and J lost 4 bases, with 15 bases between them. This CDR3 has 14 amino acids. Germline CDR1 reads MNHEY; CDR2 reads SVGEGT. The CDR3 protein is CASSSLGRLETQYF. The CDR3 DNA reads TGTGCCAGCAGCTCCCTGGGGAGACTAGAGACCCAGTACTTC.

V is TRBV7-2 and J is TRBJ1-4, with D unclear. CDR1 and CDR2 (germline): SGHTA, FQGNSA. V shed 2 bases and J shed 7 bases, with 11 bases lying between them. The CDR3 length is 14 residues. Here the CDR3 DNA reads TGTGCCAGCAGCTTAACCGCCCGAGCTGAAAAACTGTTTTTT. This encodes CASSLTARAEKLFF. Variable domain in full (rest from reference TRBV7-2 and TRBJ1-4): GAGVSQSPSNKVTEKGKDVELRCDPISGHTALYWYRQSLGQGLEFLIYFQGNSAPDKSGLPSDRFSAERTGGSVSTLTIQRTQQEDSAVYLCASSLTARAEKLFFGSGTQLSVL.

This clone has a handful of counts. This chain connects TRBV9 to TRBJ2-7; 10 positions match TRBD1. The CDR3 loop spans 15 amino acids. V shed 3 bases and J 3 bases; nucleotides not matched to a gene: 6. Germline lookup yields CDR1 SGDLS and CDR2 YYNGEE. The CDR3 reads CASSARGTGDYEQYF. Written as DNA, the CDR3 is TGTGCCAGCAGCGCGCGAGGGACAGGGGACTACGAGCAGTACTTC.

The chain combines TRBV30 with TRBJ2-2; D not resolved. The CDR3 is made up of 15 amino acids. V lost 2 bases and J 4 bases, leaving 14 bases between the germline ends. Germline CDR1 and CDR2: GTSNPN and SVGIG (reference sequence). CDR3 DNA sequence: TGTGCCTGGAGTCCCATGTCCTCCATCACCGGGGAGCTGTTTTTT. This encodes CAWSPMSSITGELFF.

The chain recombines TRBV14 with TRBJ1-6; D is unclear. The germline V and J ends were trimmed by 0 bases and 6 bases, with 9 bases remaining between them. This CDR3 comprises 15 residues. The V gene's germline CDR1 is SGHDN and CDR2 FVKESK. The CDR3 loop reads CASSQERLRNSPLHF. Here the CDR3 DNA reads TGTGCCAGCAGCCAAGAGCGACTCCGTAATTCACCCCTCCACTTT.

This sequence joins TRBV3-1 (or the pseudogene TRBV3-2) and TRBJ1-6, with D possibly being TRBD1 (5 bases). The CDR3 consists of 15 residues. Germline assignment: CDR1 LGHDT and CDR2 YNNKEL (reference sequence). Trimming took 1 base from V and 6 from J, leaving 10 bases between them. The CDR3, as DNA: TGTGCCAGCAGCCAAGGGGGCAGACGTAATTCACCCCTCCACTTT. This codes for CASSQGGRRNSPLHF.